This T cell receptor (beta chain) was identified in a study of human T cells and chemical hapten exposure. Study-level information: TCR yields per sample varied, mainly owing to small pooled library volume differences.

Library construction involved attaching unique molecular identifiers to individual cDNA molecules, which allowed quantitative, reproducible TCR counting. TCRdb analysed the 5' RACE reads with MiXCR anew, one entry per CDR3 protein. Of about 140,000 distinct CDR3 sequences listed, around 4% are singletons. This clonotype was recorded many times. Its antigen remains unidentified. Study-wide points: Sensitization with DPC brought no change to TCRs above 1 in 1000 in frequency.

Unfractionated whole blood was the source of the extracted total RNA. The sequence came from a female donor in good health.

The CDR3 region is CASSPGTDEKLFF. The CDR3 region has the DNA TGTGCCAGCTCACCAGGGACGGATGAAAAACTGTTTTTT. The J gene is TRBJ1-4, the V gene TRBV18, with D maybe TRBD1 (5 bases). From germline, CDR1 is KGHSH and CDR2 LQKENI. This CDR3 is built from 13 residues. V was pared by 2 bases and J by 6 bases, with 7 bases between.